In its sample, the clone carrying this T cell receptor beta chain was seen a few times. Its cognate antigen is unknown. Germline CDR1 and CDR2: SGHTA and FQGNSA. The CDR3 runs to 13 residues. V was trimmed by 5 bases and J by 13 bases, leaving 21 bases between them. A single record per CDR3 protein comes from TCRdb applying MiXCR to the RT-PCR reads. The table records about 500,000 distinct CDR3 sequences, 15% to 20% of them present only once. The data belong to a study of response to subunit inactivated influenza vaccine. Whole-study results and caveats: Authors proposed each seasonal influenza vaccination draws in few new T cells.

This clonotype was sampled from a man aged 50 to 75 who received an inactivated influenza vaccine. The source was CD4+ T cells sorted from PBMCs, collected roughly 24 months after vaccination. The J gene is TRBJ2-7, the V gene TRBV7-2, with D perhaps TRBD1 or TRBD2 (5 bases each). The CDR3 sequence is CASSTQPITGRYF. The CDR3 DNA is TGTGCCAGCAGCACCCAGCCGATAACGGGACGCTACTTC.